One sample yielded the 18 T cell receptor beta chains listed below, sequenced in a study of regulatory T cells in long-lasting Graves disease. With iRepertoire HTBI primers and Arm-PCR of CDR3 regions, TCR beta libraries were built. Each CDR3 protein gets one entry after TCRdb re-called the multiplex PCR reads with MiXCR. Among approximately 440,000 distinct CDR3 sequences, 15% to 20% were seen once, and the ten largest hold more than 9%. Described time point: newly diagnosed GD, antithyroid drugs for less than 3 months. Scientists built the TCR library using RNA that was extracted from PBMCs. The same sample was also studied in work on T cells in Graves' hyperthyroidism and ophthalmopathy.

Sequences were derived from peripheral blood mononuclear cells (PBMCs), sampled at new diagnosis, from a patient treated with antithyroid drugs. The receptors were sampled from a man aged 35 to 55 with Graves disease.

The chain uses TRBV24-1 and TRBJ2-4; D may be TRBD1 (5 bases). The germline CDR1 and CDR2 sequences are KGHDR and SFDVKD. Trimming removed 5 bases at V and 6 bases at J, with 13 bases between. CDR3 length: 14 amino acids. The CDR3 DNA sequence: TGTGCCACCAGTGCCACAGACAGCTTAAACATTCAGTACTTC. This codes for CATSATDSLNIQYF.

This clonotype appeared many times. The chain joins TRBV7-3 to TRBJ2-3; the match to TRBD2 covers 8 bases. Germline trimming cut 5 bases from V and 1 base from J; bases unmatched to any gene: 5. Germline assignment: CDR1 SGHTA and CDR2 FQGTGA. This CDR3 is built from 15 residues. CDR3 in DNA: TGTGCCAGCAGCCGATCTAGCGGGCGCACAGATACGCAGTATTTT. This gives the protein CASSRSSGRTDTQYF.

This chain joins TRBV30 and TRBJ2-3; no clear D gene. The CDR3 covers 14 residues. Looked up from germline, CDR1 is GTSNPN and CDR2 is SVGIG (reference sequence). Trimming stripped 1 base from V and 3 bases from J, with 11 bases between. The CDR3 spells CAWSEPEGTDTQYF. CDR3 coding DNA: TGTGCCTGGAGTGAGCCGGAAGGGACAGATACGCAGTATTTT.

Of note for this clonotype: This may stem from a read error, because a much larger clone lies one nucleotide away. The V and J genes are TRBV11-2 and TRBJ1-4; D uncertain. The CDR3 sequence is 14 residues long. Germline lookup yields CDR1 SGHAT and CDR2 FQNNGV. DNA for the CDR3: TGTGCCAGCATCTTAAGGTCTAGTAATGAAAAACTGTTTTTT. Translation: CASILRSSNEKLFF.

This clonotype was detected many times. The chain is built from TRBV5-1 and TRBJ2-5; D might be TRBD1 (6 bases). This CDR3 has 15 amino acids. CDR1 is SGHRS and CDR2 is YFSETQ in the germline V gene. V shed 1 base and J shed 1 base, with 11 bases lying between them. In nucleotides, the CDR3 is TGCGCCAGCAGCTTGTTCACAGGGCCCCAAGAGACCCAGTACTTC. As protein: CASSLFTGPQETQYF.

On this clonotype: A much larger clone differs from this one at a single base, so this may be a read error. As DNA, the CDR3 is TGTGCCAGCAGGGGCGGGACAGGCCCACTAGCGGGAGTGCGGCCCGGGGAGCTGTTTTTT. This translates into CASRGGTGPLAGVRPGELFF. V is TRBV7-6 and J is TRBJ2-2, with 11 positions matching TRBD2. V was pared by 6 bases and J by 6 bases, with 21 bases of the junction left unmatched. The CDR3 is 20 residues long. CDR1 is SGHVS and CDR2 is FNYEAQ in the germline V gene.

This clonotype was observed at least ten times. The gene calls are TRBV20-1 and TRBJ2-1, with D unclear. Germline V gene data show CDR1 as DFQATT and CDR2 as SNEGSKA (reference sequence). The V end was cut by 0 bases, the J end by 4 bases, with 10 bases between. The CDR3 is made up of 14 amino acids. CDR3: CSAREGRPYNEQFF. For the CDR3, the DNA is TGCAGTGCTAGAGAAGGAAGGCCGTACAATGAGCAGTTCTTC.

The chain carries TRBV7-9 and TRBJ2-2; D not certain. CDR3 length equals 13 residues. In germline, CDR1 is SEHNR, CDR2 FQNEAQ (reference sequence). The ends were cut back, 5 bases at V and 4 bases at J, with 8 bases in the middle. Here the CDR3 DNA reads TGTGCCAGCAGCGAGGACGGCACCGGGGAGCTGTTTTTT. Its protein is CASSEDGTGELFF.

This clonotype was detected ten times or more. The rearrangement uses TRBV11-2 and TRBJ2-4; D is possibly TRBD1 (6 bases). The J call may not be correct, given that the DNA end is closer to TRBJ2-5. Germline V gives CDR1 SGHAT, CDR2 FQNNGV. The CDR3 length is 16 residues. CDR3 residues: CASSLVRLDSQRTQYF. In DNA form, the CDR3 reads TGTGCCAGCAGCTTAGTGAGATTGGACAGTCAGAGGACCCAGTACTTC.

Points on this clonotype: A single base is all that separates this from a far larger clone, so a read error is likely. The J gene is TRBJ2-5, the V gene TRBV11-2; D tentatively fits TRBD1 or TRBD2 (6 bases each). The DNA end favors TRBJ2-1, so the J call may be wrong. Germline V gives CDR1 SGHAT, CDR2 FQNNGV. The CDR3 is made up of 16 amino acids. CDR3 coding DNA: TGTGCCAGCAGCTTAGGGGGGGCAGGGGCTGAGAATGAGCAGTTCTTC. Translation gives CASSLGGAGAENEQFF.

J is TRBJ2-7 and V is TRBV5-1, with TRBD1 as a possible D gene (6 bases). Germline V CDR1 and CDR2: SGHRS, YFSETQ. V gave up 0 bases and J gave up 2 bases, with 12 bases separating them. The CDR3 extends over 15 amino acids. CDR3 region: CASSLEPTGAYEQYF. DNA for the CDR3: TGCGCCAGCAGCTTGGAACCGACAGGAGCCTACGAGCAGTACTTC.

On this clonotype: With a much larger clone just one base away, this may be a read error. The V and J genes are TRBV12-5 and TRBJ2-1; possible D gene TRBD2, 5 bases. CDR1 LGHNT and CDR2 FRNRAP come from the germline V gene. The CDR3 length is 13 residues. The CDR3: CASGPSGWVKQLF. As DNA, the CDR3 is TGTGCTAGTGGTCCCTCGGGGTGGGTTAAGCAGCTCTTC. Together with reference TRBV12-5 and TRBJ2-1, the CDR3 gives the full variable domain: DARVTQTPRHKVTEMGQEVTMRCQPILGHNTVFWYRQTMMQGLELLAYFRNRAPLDDSGMPKDRFSAEMPDATLATLKIQPSEPRDSAVYFCASGPSGWVKQLFGPGTRLTVL.

The chain couples TRBV5-1 to TRBJ2-7; D remains ambiguous. The CDR3 loop spans 17 amino acids. Trimming took off 0 bases at V and 1 base at J, with 17 bases between the two ends. Germline lookup yields CDR1 SGHRS and CDR2 YFSETQ. The DNA of the CDR3 is TGCGCCAGCAGCTTGGGGCTCCGAGGATCCACGTCCTACGAGCAGTACTTC. Translated, it gives CASSLGLRGSTSYEQYF.

In this sample, this clonotype turned up many times. The chain couples TRBV6-1 to TRBJ2-7, with D perhaps assigned TRBD1 or TRBD2 (5 bases each). The ends were cut back, 6 bases at V and 2 bases at J, with 14 bases in the middle. Germline V gene lookup returns CDR1 MNHNS and CDR2 SASEGT. The length of the CDR3 is 14 residues. The CDR3 coding sequence is TGTGCCAGCAGAACCGGGGCCTTACCCTACGAGCAGTACTTC. It codes for CASRTGALPYEQYF.

This clonotype came up a few times. The CDR3 DNA reads TGTGCCAGCAGTGAAGCGGCCATGGACAGGGCATCCTACGAGCAGTACTTC. Translating gives CASSEAAMDRASYEQYF. V is TRBV6-1 and J is TRBJ2-7; 8 nucleotides agree with TRBD1. J gave up 1 base and V 0 bases, and 8 bases lay outside the gene matches. The length of the CDR3 is 17 residues. Germline V gene lookup returns CDR1 MNHNS and CDR2 SASEGT.

The chain carries TRBV6-1 and TRBJ2-3, with 11 nucleotides matching TRBD2. The CDR3 has 16 residues. Germline-derived CDR1 and CDR2 are MNHNS and SASEGT. Trimming took 5 bases from V and 2 from J; bases not matched to a gene: 6. DNA of the CDR3: TGTGCCAGCAGTACCAGACTAGCGGGAATCACAGATACGCAGTATTTT. It is translated as CASSTRLAGITDTQYF.

This clonotype was seen once. The chain employs TRBV5-1 and TRBJ2-1; 12 bases match TRBD2. Germline CDR1 and CDR2: SGHRS and YFSETQ. The CDR3 is made up of 17 amino acids. The ends lost 4 bases at V and 2 bases at J; junction bases unmatched: 7. In DNA form, the CDR3 reads TGCGCCAGCAGCCCCAGACTAGCGGGAGATCCCTACAATGAGCAGTTCTTC. Residues: CASSPRLAGDPYNEQFF.

This clonotype was seen a handful of times. This rearrangement joins TRBV6-1 to TRBJ1-5; 11 positions agree with TRBD1. Trimming cost V 8 bases and J 6 bases; bases outside gene matches: 9. The CDR3 extends over 15 amino acids. CDR1 and CDR2 from the germline V gene are MNHNS and SASEGT. The CDR3, as DNA: TGTGCCAGCCGACCGGGACAGGGGGTTCGTCAGCCCCAGCATTTT. Translation gives CASRPGQGVRQPQHF.